The clone carrying this T cell receptor beta chain has just a few counts. This CDR3 spans 16 amino acids. With 4 bases removed from V and 6 bases from J, the gap between germline ends came to 22 bases. Germline V CDR1 and CDR2: SGHRS, YFSETQ. With a J-beta primer mix and a sample-barcoded 5' primer, a second PCR ran about 7 to 12 cycles. TCRdb re-called the 5' RACE reads through MiXCR, storing one row per CDR3 protein. The table has some 1.1 million distinct CDR3 sequences, around two fifths seen once; the top ten hold around 13%. These data originate in a study of blood T cells in healthy people across ages.

The V call is TRBV5-1, the J call TRBJ1-2, with a tentative D call TRBD1 (6 bases). This sequence originates from a man between 18 and 35 years old in good health. Sequencing was carried out using blood. CDR3 amino acids: CASSPYTRTALNGYTF. The DNA for the CDR3 is TGCGCCAGCAGCCCATACACCCGGACAGCTTTAAATGGCTACACCTTC.